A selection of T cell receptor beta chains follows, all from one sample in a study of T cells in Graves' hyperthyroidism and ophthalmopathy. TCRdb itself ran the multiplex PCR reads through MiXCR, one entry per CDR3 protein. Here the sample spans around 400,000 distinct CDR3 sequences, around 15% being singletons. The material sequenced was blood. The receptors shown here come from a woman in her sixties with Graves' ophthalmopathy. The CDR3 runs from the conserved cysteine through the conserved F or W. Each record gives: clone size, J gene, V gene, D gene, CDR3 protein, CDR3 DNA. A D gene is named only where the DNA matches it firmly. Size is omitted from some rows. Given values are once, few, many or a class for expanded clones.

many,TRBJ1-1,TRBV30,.,CAWSDYREPAFF,TGTGCCTGGAGCGACTACAGGGAGCCAGCTTTCTTT
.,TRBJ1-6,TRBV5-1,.,CASSLDGPAVSPLHF,TGCGCCAGCAGCCTAGACGGACCTGCTGTTTCACCCCTCCACTTT
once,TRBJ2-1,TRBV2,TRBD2,CASGSGLAGGRRNNEQFF,TGTGCCAGCGGATCCGGACTAGCGGGAGGCCGGAGAAACAATGAGCAGTTCTTC
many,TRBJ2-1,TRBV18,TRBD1,CASSPRTGNEQFF,TGTGCCAGCTCACCAAGGACAGGGAATGAGCAGTTCTTC
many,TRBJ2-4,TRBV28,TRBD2,CASSRSTSGIAKNIQYF,TGTGCCAGCAGCCGTTCGACTAGCGGGATAGCCAAAAACATTCAGTACTTC
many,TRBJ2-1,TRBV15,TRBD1,CATSTEPQGAIYNEQFF,TGTGCCACCAGCACTGAACCTCAGGGGGCTATATACAATGAGCAGTTCTTC
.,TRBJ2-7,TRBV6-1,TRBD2,CASSEAGLRGEQYF,TGTGCCAGCAGTGAGGCGGGACTACGCGGCGAGCAGTACTTC
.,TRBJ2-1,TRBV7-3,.,CANSLTEYNEQFF,TGTGCCAACAGCTTAACAGAGTACAATGAGCAGTTCTTC
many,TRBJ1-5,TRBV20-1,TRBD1,CSASLGQGNQPQHF,TGCAGTGCTAGCTTGGGACAGGGGAATCAGCCCCAGCATTTT
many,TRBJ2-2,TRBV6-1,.,CASRGHNTGELFF,TGTGCCAGCAGGGGACATAACACCGGGGAGCTGTTTTTT
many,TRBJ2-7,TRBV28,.,CASSVYRDGSYEQYF,TGTGCCAGCAGTGTATACCGGGACGGATCCTACGAGCAGTACTTC
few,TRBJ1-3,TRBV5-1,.,CASSLGQAGNTIYF,TGCGCCAGCAGCTTGGGACAGGCTGGAAACACCATATATTTT
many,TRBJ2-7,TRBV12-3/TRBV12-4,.,CASSLSGFSEQYF,TGTGCCAGCAGTTTGTCGGGGTTTTCCGAGCAGTACTTC
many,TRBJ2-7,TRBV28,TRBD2,CASSPSGRDEQYF,TGTGCCAGCAGTCCTAGCGGGAGGGACGAGCAGTACTTC
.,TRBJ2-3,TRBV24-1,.,CATSESDTQYF,TGTGCCACCAGTGAATCAGATACGCAGTATTTT
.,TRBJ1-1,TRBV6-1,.,CASRLRFVNTEAFF,TGTGCCAGCAGGCTCAGGTTCGTGAACACTGAAGCTTTCTTT
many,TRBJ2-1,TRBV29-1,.,CSVRSSGSYNEQFF,TGCAGCGTACGTAGCAGCGGCTCCTACAATGAGCAGTTCTTC
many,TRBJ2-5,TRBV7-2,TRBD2,CASSPSSGKETQYF,TGTGCCAGCAGCCCCTCTAGCGGGAAAGAGACCCAGTACTTC
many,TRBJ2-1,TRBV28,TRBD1,CASSRPRTGRDEQFF,TGTGCCAGCAGTCGACCCCGGACAGGGCGGGATGAGCAGTTCTTC
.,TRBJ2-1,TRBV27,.,CASSLGGPHYNEQFF,TGTGCCAGCAGTTTAGGCGGGCCCCACTACAATGAGCAGTTCTTC
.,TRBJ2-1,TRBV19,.,CASSIGGLNEQFF,TGTGCCAGTAGTATAGGGGGCCTCAATGAGCAGTTCTTC
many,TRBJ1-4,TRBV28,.,CASITRRRGEKLFF,TGTGCCAGCATTACGCGTCGGCGGGGTGAAAAACTGTTTTTT
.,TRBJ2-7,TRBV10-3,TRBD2,CAISDLGLAGALGYEQYF,TGTGCCATCAGTGACCTGGGACTAGCGGGCGCGCTTGGGTACGAGCAGTACTTC
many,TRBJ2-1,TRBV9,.,CASSPRRQSSYNEQFF,TGTGCCAGCAGCCCCCGTAGACAAAGCTCCTACAATGAGCAGTTCTTC
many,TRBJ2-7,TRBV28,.,CASSPDWNQPYEQYF,TGTGCCAGCAGTCCGGACTGGAACCAGCCCTACGAGCAGTACTTC
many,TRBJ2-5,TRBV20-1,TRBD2,CSASGGSVETQYF,TGCAGTGCTAGTGGCGGGAGTGTGGAGACCCAGTACTTC
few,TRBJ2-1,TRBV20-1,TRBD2,CSARAPIAGAYNEQFF,TGCAGTGCTAGAGCCCCCATCGCGGGAGCCTACAATGAGCAGTTCTTC
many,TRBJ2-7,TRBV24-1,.,CATSDSSYPTYEQYF,TGTGCCACCAGTGATTCGAGCTACCCGACCTACGAGCAGTACTTC
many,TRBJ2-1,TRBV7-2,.,CASSLLRDGYNEQFF,TGTGCCAGCAGCTTACTGCGGGACGGCTACAATGAGCAGTTCTTC
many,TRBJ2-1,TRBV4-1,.,CASSQITYNEQFF,TGCGCCAGCAGCCAAATAACTTACAATGAGCAGTTCTTC
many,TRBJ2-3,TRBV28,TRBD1,CASPPRDRGRGDTQYF,TGTGCCAGTCCACCCCGGGACAGGGGGCGCGGAGATACGCAGTATTTT
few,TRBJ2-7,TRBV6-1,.,CASSPLRYEQYF,TGTGCCAGCAGCCCGTTACGGTACGAGCAGTACTTC
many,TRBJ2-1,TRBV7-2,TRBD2,CASSRKVEREVSYNEQFF,TGTGCCAGCAGCCGGAAGGTGGAGCGGGAGGTCTCCTACAATGAGCAGTTCTTC
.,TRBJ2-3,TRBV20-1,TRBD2,CSARPLAGVWDTQYF,TGCAGTGCTAGACCCCTAGCGGGAGTATGGGATACGCAGTATTTT
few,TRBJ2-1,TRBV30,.,CAWKGASSYNEQFF,TGTGCCTGGAAAGGGGCTAGCTCCTACAATGAGCAGTTCTTC
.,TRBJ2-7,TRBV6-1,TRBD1,CASRSGTGGLKQYF,TGTGCCAGCAGGTCCGGGACAGGGGGTCTCAAGCAGTACTTC
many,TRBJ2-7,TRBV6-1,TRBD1,CASIDRGRYEQYF,TGTGCCAGCATCGACAGGGGGAGGTACGAGCAGTACTTC
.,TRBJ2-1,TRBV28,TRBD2,CASSLPRQRETHNEQFF,TGTGCCAGCAGTTTACCCCGCCAGCGGGAGACCCACAATGAGCAGTTCTTC
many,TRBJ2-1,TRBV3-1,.,CASSQAGMNEQFF,TGTGCCAGCAGCCAAGCAGGGATGAATGAGCAGTTCTTC
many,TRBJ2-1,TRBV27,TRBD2,CASSTPRGSVYNEQFF,TGTGCCAGCAGTACCCCCCGCGGGAGCGTATACAATGAGCAGTTCTTC
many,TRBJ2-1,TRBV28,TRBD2,CACQRGPYNEQFF,TGTGCCTGTCAGCGGGGGCCCTACAATGAGCAGTTCTTC
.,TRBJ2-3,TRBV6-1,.,CASSVAGAADTQYF,TGTGCCAGCAGTGTGGCAGGGGCGGCAGATACGCAGTATTTT
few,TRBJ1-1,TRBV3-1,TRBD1,CASSHLPGQGPDTEAFF,TGTGCCAGCAGCCACCTTCCGGGACAGGGCCCCGACACTGAAGCTTTCTTT
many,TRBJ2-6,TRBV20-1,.,CSARDGSSGANVLTF,TGCAGTGCTAGAGACGGAAGCTCTGGGGCCAACGTCCTGACTTTC
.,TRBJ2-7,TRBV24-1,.,CATYRVSSYEQYF,TGTGCCACGTACAGGGTGAGCTCCTACGAGCAGTACTTC